This T cell receptor beta chain was retrieved from a study of blood T cell repertoires in COVID-19. Looking at the study overall: Sites in the United States, Italy and Spain provided acute and convalescent COVID-19 samples. The analysed material was cDNA or gDNA that came from T cells, B-cell-depleted T cells, or PBMCs.

Between the trimmed V and J ends, which lost 6 bases and 1 base, there was a span of 8 bases. Germline values: CDR1 MDHEN, CDR2 SYDVKM. This CDR3 region has 13 residues. In the study's own analysis: Estimated nucleated cell counts came from reference gene primer amplification. The method was immunoSEQ multiplex PCR; TCRdb's version includes in-frame clones alone and lacks a portion of them. Clone size and the V and J calls come from that table; the DNA yielded D and trimming. The sample has about 120,000 clones; approximately 90% are singletons. J is TRBJ2-3 and V is TRBV28; D is uncertain. This TCR derives from a woman aged 45-59 years with acute or convalescent COVID-19. Input material: peripheral blood. The CDR3 spells CASSLQGTDTQYF. The CDR3 DNA sequence: TGTGCCAGCAGCCTCCAGGGCACAGATACGCAGTATTTT.